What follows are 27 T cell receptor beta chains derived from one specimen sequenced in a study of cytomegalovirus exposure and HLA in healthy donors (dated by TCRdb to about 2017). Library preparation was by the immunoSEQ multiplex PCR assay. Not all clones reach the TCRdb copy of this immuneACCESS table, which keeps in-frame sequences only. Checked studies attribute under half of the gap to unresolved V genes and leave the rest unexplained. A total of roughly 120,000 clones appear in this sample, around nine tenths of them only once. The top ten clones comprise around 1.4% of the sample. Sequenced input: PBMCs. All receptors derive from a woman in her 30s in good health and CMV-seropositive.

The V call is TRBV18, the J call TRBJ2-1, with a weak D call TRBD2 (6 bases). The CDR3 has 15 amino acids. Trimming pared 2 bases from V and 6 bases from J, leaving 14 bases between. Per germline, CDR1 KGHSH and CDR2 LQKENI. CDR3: CASSPGGTRGNEQFF. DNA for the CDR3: TGTGCCAGCTCACCAGGCGGGACCCGCGGCAATGAGCAGTTCTTC.

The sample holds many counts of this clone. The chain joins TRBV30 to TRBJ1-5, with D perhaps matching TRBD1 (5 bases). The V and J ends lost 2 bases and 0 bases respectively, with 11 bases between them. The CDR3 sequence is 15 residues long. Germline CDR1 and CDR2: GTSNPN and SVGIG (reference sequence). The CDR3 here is CAWSRGGISNQPQHF. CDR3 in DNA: TGTGCCTGGAGTCGGGGGGGGATTAGCAATCAGCCCCAGCATTTT.

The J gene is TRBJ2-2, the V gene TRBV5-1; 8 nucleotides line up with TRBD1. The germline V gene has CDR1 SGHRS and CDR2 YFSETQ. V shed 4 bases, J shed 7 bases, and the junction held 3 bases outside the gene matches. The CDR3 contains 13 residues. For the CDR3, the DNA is TGCGCCAGCAGCCTAACAGGGGGCGGGGAGCTGTTTTTT. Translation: CASSLTGGGELFF.

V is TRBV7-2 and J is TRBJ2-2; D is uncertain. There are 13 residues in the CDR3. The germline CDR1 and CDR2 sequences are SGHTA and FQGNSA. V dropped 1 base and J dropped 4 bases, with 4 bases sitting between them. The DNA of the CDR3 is TGTGCCAGCAGCTTAGAACTCACCGGGGAGCTGTTTTTT. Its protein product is CASSLELTGELFF.

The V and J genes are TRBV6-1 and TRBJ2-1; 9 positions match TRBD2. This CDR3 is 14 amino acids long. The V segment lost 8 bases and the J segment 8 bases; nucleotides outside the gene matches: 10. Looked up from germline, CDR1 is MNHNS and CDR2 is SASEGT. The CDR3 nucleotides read TGTGCCAGCGTTTTGGCGGGAGGGGGCTATGAGCAGTTCTTC. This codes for CASVLAGGGYEQFF.

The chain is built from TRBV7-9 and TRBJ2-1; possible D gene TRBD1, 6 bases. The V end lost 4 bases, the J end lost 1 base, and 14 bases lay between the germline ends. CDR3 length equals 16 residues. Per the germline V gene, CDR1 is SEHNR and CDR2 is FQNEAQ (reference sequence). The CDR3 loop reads CASSSTDRSSYNEQFF. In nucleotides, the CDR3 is TGTGCCAGCAGCTCCACGGACAGATCATCCTACAATGAGCAGTTCTTC. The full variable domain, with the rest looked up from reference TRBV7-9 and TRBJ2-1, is DTGVSQNPRHKITKRGQNVTFRCDPISEHNRLYWYRQTLGQGPEFLTYFQNEAQLEKSRLLSDRFSAERPKGSFSTLEIQRTEQGDSAMYLCASSSTDRSSYNEQFFGPGTRLTVL.

CDR3 sequence reads: CASSLALGGHNEQFF. As DNA, the CDR3 is TGTGCCAGCAGCTTGGCGCTAGGGGGCCACAATGAGCAGTTCTTC. The chain employs TRBV5-4 and TRBJ2-1, with TRBD1 identical over 7 bases. CDR1 and CDR2 (germline): SGHNT, YYREEE (reference sequence). The CDR3 runs to 15 residues. Trimming at V came to 0 bases and at J to 5 bases, leaving 5 bases not matched to a gene.

CDR3 nucleotides: TGTGCCAGCAGCCAAGTAACAGGCGCTTCTCACGAGCAGTACTTC. Its translation is CASSQVTGASHEQYF. This rearrangement joins TRBV4-2 to TRBJ2-7; perhaps TRBD1 as D (5 bases). CDR1 and CDR2 from the germline V gene are LGHNA and YNFKEQ. V lost 1 base, J lost 5 bases, and 15 bases lay in between. The CDR3 is 15 residues long.

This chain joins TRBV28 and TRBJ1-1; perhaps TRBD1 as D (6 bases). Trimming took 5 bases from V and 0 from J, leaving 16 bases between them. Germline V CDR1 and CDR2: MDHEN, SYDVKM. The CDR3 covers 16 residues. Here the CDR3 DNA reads TGTGCCAGCAGTCCCGGGACATCGTTAATGAACACTGAAGCTTTCTTT. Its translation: CASSPGTSLMNTEAFF.

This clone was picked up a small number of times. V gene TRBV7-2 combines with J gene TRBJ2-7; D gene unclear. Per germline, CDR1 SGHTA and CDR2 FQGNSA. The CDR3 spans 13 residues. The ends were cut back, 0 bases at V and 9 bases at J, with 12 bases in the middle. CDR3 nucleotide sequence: TGTGCCAGCAGCTTAGCCGGGTCCCGCGGGCAGTACTTC. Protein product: CASSLAGSRGQYF.

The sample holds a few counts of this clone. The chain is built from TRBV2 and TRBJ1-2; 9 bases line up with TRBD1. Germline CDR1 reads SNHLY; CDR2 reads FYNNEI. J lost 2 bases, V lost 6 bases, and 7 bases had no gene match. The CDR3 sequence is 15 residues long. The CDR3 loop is CASRRTGATNYGYTF. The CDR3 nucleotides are TGTGCCAGCAGGAGGACAGGGGCTACCAACTATGGCTACACCTTC.

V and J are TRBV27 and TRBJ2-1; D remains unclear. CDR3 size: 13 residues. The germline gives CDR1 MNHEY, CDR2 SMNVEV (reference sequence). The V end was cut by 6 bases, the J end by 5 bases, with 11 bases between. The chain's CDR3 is CASSPTQHNEQFF. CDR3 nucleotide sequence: TGTGCCAGCAGCCCGACTCAACACAATGAGCAGTTCTTC.

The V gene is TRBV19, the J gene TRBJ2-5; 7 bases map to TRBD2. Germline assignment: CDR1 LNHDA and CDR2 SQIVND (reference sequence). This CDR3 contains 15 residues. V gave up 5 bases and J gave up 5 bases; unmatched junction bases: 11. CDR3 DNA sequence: TGTGCCAGTAGTCCCGGGGGGAGGTTTGGGGAGACCCAGTACTTC. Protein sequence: CASSPGGRFGETQYF.

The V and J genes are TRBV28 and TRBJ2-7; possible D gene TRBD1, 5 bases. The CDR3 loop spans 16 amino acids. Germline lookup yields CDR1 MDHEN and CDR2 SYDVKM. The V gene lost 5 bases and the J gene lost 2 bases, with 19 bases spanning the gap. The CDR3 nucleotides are TGTGCCAGCAGTACCTTGGACGGACAAGGCGCCTACGAGCAGTACTTC. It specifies CASSTLDGQGAYEQYF.

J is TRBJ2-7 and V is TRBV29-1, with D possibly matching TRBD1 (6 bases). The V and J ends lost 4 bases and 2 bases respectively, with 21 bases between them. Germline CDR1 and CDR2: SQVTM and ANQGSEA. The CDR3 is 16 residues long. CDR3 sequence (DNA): TGCAGCGTTGTAATCCCCGGACAGTTTCGTCCCTACGAGCAGTACTTC. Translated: CSVVIPGQFRPYEQYF.

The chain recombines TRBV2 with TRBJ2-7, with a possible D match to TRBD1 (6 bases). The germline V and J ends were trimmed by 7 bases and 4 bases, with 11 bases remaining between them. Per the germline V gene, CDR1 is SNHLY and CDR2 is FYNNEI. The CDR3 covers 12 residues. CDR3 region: CASMGAHYEQYF. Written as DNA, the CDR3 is TGTGCCAGCATGGGGGCGCATTACGAGCAGTACTTC.

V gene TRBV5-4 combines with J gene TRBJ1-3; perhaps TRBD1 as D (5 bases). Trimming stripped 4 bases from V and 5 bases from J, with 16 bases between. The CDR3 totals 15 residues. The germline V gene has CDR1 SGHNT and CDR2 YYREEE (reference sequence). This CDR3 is CASSPGPRERNTIYF. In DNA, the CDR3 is TGTGCCAGCAGCCCAGGGCCAAGGGAAAGAAACACCATATATTTT.

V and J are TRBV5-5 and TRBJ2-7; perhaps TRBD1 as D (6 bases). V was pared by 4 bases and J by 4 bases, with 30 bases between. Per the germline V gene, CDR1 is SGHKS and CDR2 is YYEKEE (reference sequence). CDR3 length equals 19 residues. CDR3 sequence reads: CASSRTRSRGTSSGYEQYF. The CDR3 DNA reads TGTGCCAGCAGCCGTACTAGGAGCAGGGGCACCTCGTCGGGGTACGAGCAGTACTTC. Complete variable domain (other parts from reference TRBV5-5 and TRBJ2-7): DAGVTQSPTHLIKTRGQQVTLRCSPISGHKSVSWYQQVLGQGPQFIFQYYEKEERGRGNFPDRFSARQFPNYSSELNVNALLLGDSALYLCASSRTRSRGTSSGYEQYFGPGTRLTVT.

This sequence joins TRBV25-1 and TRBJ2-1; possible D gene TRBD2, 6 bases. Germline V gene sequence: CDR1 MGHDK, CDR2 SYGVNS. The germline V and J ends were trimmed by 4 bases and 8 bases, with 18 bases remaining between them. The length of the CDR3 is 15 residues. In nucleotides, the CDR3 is TGTGCCAGCAGTGGGTCAATGGGACTGATCCATGAGCAGTTCTTC. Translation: CASSGSMGLIHEQFF.

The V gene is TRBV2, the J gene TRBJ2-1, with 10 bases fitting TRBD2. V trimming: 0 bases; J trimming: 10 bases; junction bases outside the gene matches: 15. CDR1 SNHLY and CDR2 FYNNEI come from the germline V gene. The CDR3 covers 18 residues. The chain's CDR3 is CASSEAETSGENWGEQFF. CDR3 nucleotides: TGTGCCAGCAGTGAAGCGGAAACTAGCGGGGAGAATTGGGGGGAGCAGTTCTTC.

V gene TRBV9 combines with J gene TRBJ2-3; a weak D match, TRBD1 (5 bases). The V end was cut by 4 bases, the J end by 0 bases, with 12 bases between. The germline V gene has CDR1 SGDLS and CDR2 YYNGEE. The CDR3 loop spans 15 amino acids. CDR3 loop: CASSPTGASTDTQYF. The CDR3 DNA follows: TGTGCCAGCAGCCCCACAGGCGCTAGCACAGATACGCAGTATTTT.

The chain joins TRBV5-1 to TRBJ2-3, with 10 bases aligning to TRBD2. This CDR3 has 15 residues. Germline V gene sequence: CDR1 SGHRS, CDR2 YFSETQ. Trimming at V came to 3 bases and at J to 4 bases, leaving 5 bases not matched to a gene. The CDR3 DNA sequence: TGCGCCAGCAGCTACCTAGCGGGAGCCCCAGATACGCAGTATTTT. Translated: CASSYLAGAPDTQYF.

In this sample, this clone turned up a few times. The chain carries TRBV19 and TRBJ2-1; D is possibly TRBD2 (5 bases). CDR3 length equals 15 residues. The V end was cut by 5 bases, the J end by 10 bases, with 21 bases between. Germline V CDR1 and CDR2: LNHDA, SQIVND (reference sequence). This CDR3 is CASSFRAEIPAEQFF. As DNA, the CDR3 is TGTGCCAGTAGTTTCAGAGCGGAAATCCCCGCCGAGCAGTTCTTC.

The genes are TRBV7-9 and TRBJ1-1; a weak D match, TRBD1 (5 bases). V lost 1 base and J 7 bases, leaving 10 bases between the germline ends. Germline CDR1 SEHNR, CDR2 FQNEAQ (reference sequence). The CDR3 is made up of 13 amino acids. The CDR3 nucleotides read TGTGCCAGCAGCTTAGGGAAACAGGTTGAAGCTTTCTTT. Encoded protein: CASSLGKQVEAFF.

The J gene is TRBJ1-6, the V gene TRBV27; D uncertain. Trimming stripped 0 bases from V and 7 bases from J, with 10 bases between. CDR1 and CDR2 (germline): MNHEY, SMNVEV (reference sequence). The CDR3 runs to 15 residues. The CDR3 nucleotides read TGTGCCAGCAGTTTATCAGTTACGGTGAATTCACCCCTCCACTTT. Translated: CASSLSVTVNSPLHF.

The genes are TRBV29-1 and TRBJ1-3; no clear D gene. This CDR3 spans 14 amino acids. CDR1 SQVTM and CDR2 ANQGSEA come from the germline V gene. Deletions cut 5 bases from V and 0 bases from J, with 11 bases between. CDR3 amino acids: CSVQPGSSGNTIYF. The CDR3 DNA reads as TGCAGCGTTCAGCCAGGATCCTCTGGAAACACCATATATTTT.

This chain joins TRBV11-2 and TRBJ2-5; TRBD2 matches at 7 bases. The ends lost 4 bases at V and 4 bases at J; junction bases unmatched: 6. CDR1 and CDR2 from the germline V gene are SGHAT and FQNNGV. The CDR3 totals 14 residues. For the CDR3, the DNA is TGTGCCAGCAGCTACCGGGGAGGGGTAGAGACCCAGTACTTC. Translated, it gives CASSYRGGVETQYF. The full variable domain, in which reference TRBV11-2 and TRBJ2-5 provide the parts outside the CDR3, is EAGVAQSPRYKIIEKRQSVAFWCNPISGHATLYWYQQILGQGPKLLIQFQNNGVVDDSQLPKDRFSAERLKGVDSTLKIQPAKLEDSAVYLCASSYRGGVETQYFGPGTRLLVL.